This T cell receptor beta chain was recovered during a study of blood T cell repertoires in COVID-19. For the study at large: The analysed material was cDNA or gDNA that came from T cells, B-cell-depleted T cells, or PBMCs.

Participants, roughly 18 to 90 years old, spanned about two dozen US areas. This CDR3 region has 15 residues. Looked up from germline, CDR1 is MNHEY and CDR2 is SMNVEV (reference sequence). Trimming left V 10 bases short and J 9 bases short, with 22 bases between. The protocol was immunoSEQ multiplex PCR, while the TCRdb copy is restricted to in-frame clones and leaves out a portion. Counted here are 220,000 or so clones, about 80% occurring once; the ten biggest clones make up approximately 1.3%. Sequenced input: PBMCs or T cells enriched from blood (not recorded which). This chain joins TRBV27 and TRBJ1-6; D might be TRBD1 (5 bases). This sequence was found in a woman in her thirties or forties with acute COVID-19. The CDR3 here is CATRGSGGIVSPLHF. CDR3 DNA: TGTGCCACCCGGGGCTCGGGGGGGATTGTTTCACCCCTCCACTTT.